The 5 T cell receptor beta chains below come from one sample, sequenced in a study of control samples from healthy donors and cancer patients. Sequenced by immunoSEQ multiplex PCR; TCRdb stores in-frame clones only, minus some. The sample has about 100,000 clones; over 80% are singletons. Sequencing used blood. Receptors originate from a man aged 25 to 45 in good health.

J is TRBJ2-1 and V is TRBV19; D uncertain. The length of the CDR3 is 15 residues. V dropped 0 bases and J dropped 4 bases, with 10 bases sitting between them. Germline assignment: CDR1 LNHDA and CDR2 SQIVND (reference sequence). The CDR3 nucleotides read TGTGCCAGTAGTATAGAGGGTTCGTCGTACAATGAGCAGTTCTTC. Its protein is CASSIEGSSYNEQFF. The whole variable domain, remainder taken from reference TRBV19 and TRBJ2-1, is DGGITQSPKYLFRKEGQNVTLSCEQNLNHDAMYWYRQDPGQGLRLIYYSQIVNDFQKGDIAEGYSVSREKKESFPLTVTSAQKNPTAFYLCASSIEGSSYNEQFFGPGTRLTVL.

The V and J genes are TRBV9 and TRBJ2-3; TRBD2 matches 9 bases. V was pared by 1 base and J by 4 bases, with 7 bases of the junction left unmatched. This CDR3 comprises 16 residues. Germline loops: CDR1 SGDLS, CDR2 YYNGEE. The CDR3: CASSVRRLAGSDTQYF. DNA for the CDR3: TGTGCCAGCAGCGTACGACGCCTAGCGGGGTCAGATACGCAGTATTTT. The variable domain in full, completed from reference TRBV9 and TRBJ2-3, reads DSGVTQTPKHLITATGQRVTLRCSPRSGDLSVYWYQQSLDQGLQFLIQYYNGEERAKGNILERFSAQQFPDLHSELNLSSLELGDSALYFCASSVRRLAGSDTQYFGPGTRLTVL.

This clone turned up a few times. The rearrangement links TRBV28 to TRBJ1-5; the D is unclear. Germline values: CDR1 MDHEN, CDR2 SYDVKM. Deletions cut 1 base from V and 3 bases from J, with 7 bases between. The CDR3 runs 14 residues. CDR3 amino acids: CASSLSGTNQPQHF. CDR3 bases: TGTGCCAGCAGTTTATCGGGTACCAATCAGCCCCAGCATTTT.

This clone was found once. The gene calls are TRBV30 and TRBJ1-6; D is uncertain. The CDR3 contains 16 residues. V gave up 1 base and J gave up 0 bases, with 10 bases separating them. Germline V lookup: CDR1 GTSNPN, CDR2 SVGIG (reference sequence). CDR3 region: CAWSASGSSYNSPLHF. CDR3 nucleotides: TGTGCCTGGAGTGCCTCCGGGAGCTCCTATAATTCACCCCTCCACTTT. The complete variable domain, with remaining parts taken from reference TRBV30 and TRBJ1-6, reads SQTIHQWPATLVQPVGSPLSLECTVEGTSNPNLYWYRQAAGRGLQLLFYSVGIGQISSEVPQNLSASRPQDRQFILSSKKLLLSDSGFYLCAWSASGSSYNSPLHFGNGTRLTVT.

V is TRBV9 and J is TRBJ2-1; no clear D gene. Trimming removed 7 bases from V and 1 base from J, with 3 bases in between. There are 11 residues in the CDR3. Germline values: CDR1 SGDLS, CDR2 YYNGEE. CDR3 in DNA: TGTGCCAGCGCTTCCTACAATGAGCAGTTCTTC. Encoded protein: CASASYNEQFF.